This T cell receptor beta chain derives from a study of regulatory T cells in long-lasting Graves disease. As for time point: newly diagnosed GD, antithyroid drugs for less than 3 months. Construction of the TCR library relied on RNA isolated from PBMCs. This clonotype was seen at least ten times. CDR3 regions were amplified by Arm-PCR using iRepertoire HTBI primers to build TCR beta libraries. Each CDR3 protein is one row after TCRdb ran MiXCR on the multiplex PCR reads. The sample contains roughly 420,000 distinct CDR3 sequences, around 13% of which appear only once. Germline CDR1 reads DFQATT; CDR2 reads SNEGSKA (reference sequence). The CDR3 length is 14 residues. The junction had 5 bases not matched to a gene; V was cut back by 6 bases and J by 1 base. The same sample was also studied in work on T cells in Graves' hyperthyroidism and ophthalmopathy. Per that study: A model built on 13 V-J features separated ophthalmopathy from stable hyperthyroidism.

Sample: peripheral blood mononuclear cells (PBMCs), taken at new diagnosis, from a patient treated with antithyroid drugs. The rearrangement links TRBV20-1 to TRBJ2-2; 7 nucleotides line up with TRBD1. This clonotype was sampled from a woman aged 45-65 years with Graves disease. The CDR3 sequence is CSAPGQQNTGELFF. For the CDR3, the DNA is TGCAGTGCGCCGGGACAGCAGAACACCGGGGAGCTGTTTTTT.